This TCR beta chain was sequenced for a study of blood T cell repertoires in COVID-19 (dated by TCRdb to 2018 to 2020). Concerning the study at large: Collaborator samples came from the United States, Italy and Spain and covered acute and convalescent phases of COVID-19. The repertoires were released in a freely available public database meant as a resource for research on the immune response to SARS-CoV-2. The material from the prospective study consisted of cDNA or gDNA derived from T cells, B-cell-depleted T cells, or PBMCs. The sample metadata nearly always contained a de-identified subject ID, COVID-19 status, age in years and sex. The samples were drawn from the first 160 participants of the ongoing ImmuneRACE study and from over a thousand subjects provided by 6 global collaborators. The dataset comprised deeply sampled blood TCRbeta repertoires from subjects exposed to, actively infected with, or recovered from COVID-19. Where available, HLA class I and class II types were taken from metadata supplied by the sample provider and were not determined by assay-based typing. Points the paper makes about the study in general: The quantity of clinical and demographic metadata differed by source and by participant and was supplied without curation.

Remarks on this clone: What this receptor recognizes is not known. One base away there is no much larger clone; base qualities are not given.

Each collaborating institution followed its own protocols to collect whole blood in K2EDTA tubes. Collaborator samples were shipped for TCRbeta analysis as frozen whole blood, isolated PBMCs, or DNA extracted from either sample type. V sheds 2 bases and J sheds 0 bases, leaving 8 bases between their ends. CDR1 SGHTA and CDR2 FQGNSA were looked up in the germline V gene. The CDR3 contains 15 residues, cysteine and phenylalanine counted. Only the CDR3 portion is preserved as DNA: 45 bases, with reading frame beginning at the first base. TCRbeta CDR3 regions were amplified from genomic DNA using the immunoSEQ Assay, a bias-controlled multiplex PCR. The study's own analysis went as follows. Within the assay, amplification of reference gene primers was used to estimate how many nucleated cells each sample contained. To quantify the absolute abundance of each unique TCRbeta CDR3 rearrangement, sequence reads were collapsed and filtered. For each sample, productive Simpson clonality was calculated by taking the square root of Simpson's diversity index across productive rearrangements. The table was pulled from immuneACCESS by TCRdb, which kept in-frame rearrangements only. Such tables lose some clones; where checked, under half of the loss comes from unresolved V genes, and the rest has no known cause. V and J calls plus clone size are reproduced from that table; the DNA served to infer D and trimming. This sample has fewer than 350,000 clones in its table, and 81% of those were observed once. About 2.9% of the sample belongs to the ten largest clones.

Sequenced material: peripheral blood. The sequence derives from a woman in her sixties with active or convalescent COVID-19. The chain links TRBV7-2 with TRBJ1-5, with the D gene too uncertain to name. CDR3 reads: CASSLLGGSNQPQHF. The bases read TGTGCCAGCAGCTTATTAGGCGGTAGCAATCAGCCCCAGCATTTT.